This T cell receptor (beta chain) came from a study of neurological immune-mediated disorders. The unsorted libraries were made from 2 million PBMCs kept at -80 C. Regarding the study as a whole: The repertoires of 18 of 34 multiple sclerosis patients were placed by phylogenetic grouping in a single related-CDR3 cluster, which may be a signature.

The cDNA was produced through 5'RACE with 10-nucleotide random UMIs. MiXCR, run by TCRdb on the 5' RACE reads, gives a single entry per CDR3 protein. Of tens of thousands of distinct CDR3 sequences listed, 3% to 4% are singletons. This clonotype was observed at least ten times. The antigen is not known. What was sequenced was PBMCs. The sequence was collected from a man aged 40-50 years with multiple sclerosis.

The CDR3 here is CASSKGQGTSYEQYF. The CDR3 coding sequence is TGTGCCAGCAGTAAAGGACAGGGGACGTCCTACGAGCAGTACTTC. The chain has TRBV12-3 or TRBV12-4 and TRBJ2-7, with 9 bases identical to TRBD1. J was trimmed by 1 base and V by 5 bases; bases with no gene match: 6. The CDR3 extends over 15 amino acids.